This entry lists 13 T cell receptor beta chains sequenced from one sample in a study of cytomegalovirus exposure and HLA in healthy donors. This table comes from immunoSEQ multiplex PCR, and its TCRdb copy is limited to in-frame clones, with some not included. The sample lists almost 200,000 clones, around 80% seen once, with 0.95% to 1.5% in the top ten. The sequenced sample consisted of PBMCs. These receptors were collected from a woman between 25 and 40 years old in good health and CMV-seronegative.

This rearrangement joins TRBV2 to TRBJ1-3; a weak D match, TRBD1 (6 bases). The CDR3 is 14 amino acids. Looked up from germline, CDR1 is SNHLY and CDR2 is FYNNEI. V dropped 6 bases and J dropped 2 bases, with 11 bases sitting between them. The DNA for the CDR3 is TGTGCCAGCAGCTACAGGGTAGCTGGAAACACCATATATTTT. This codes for CASSYRVAGNTIYF. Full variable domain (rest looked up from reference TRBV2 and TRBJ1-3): EPEVTQTPSHQVTQMGQEVILRCVPISNHLYFYWYRQILGQKVEFLVSFYNNEISEKSEIFDDQFSVERPDGSNFTLKIRSTKLEDSAMYFCASSYRVAGNTIYFGEGSWLTVV.

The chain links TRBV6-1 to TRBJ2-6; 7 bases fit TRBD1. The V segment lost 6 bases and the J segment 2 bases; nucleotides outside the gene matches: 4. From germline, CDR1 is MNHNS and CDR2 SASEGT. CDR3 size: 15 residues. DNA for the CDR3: TGTGCCAGCAGGACAGGGAGTACTGGGGCCAACGTCCTGACTTTC. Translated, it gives CASRTGSTGANVLTF.

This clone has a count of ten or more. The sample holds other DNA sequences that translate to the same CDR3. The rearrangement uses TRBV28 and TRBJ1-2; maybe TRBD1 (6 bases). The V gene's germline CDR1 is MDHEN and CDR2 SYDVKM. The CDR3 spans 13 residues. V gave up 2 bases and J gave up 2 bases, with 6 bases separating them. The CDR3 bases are TGTGCCAGCAGTTTAGACAGGAACTATGGCTACACCTTC. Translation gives CASSLDRNYGYTF.

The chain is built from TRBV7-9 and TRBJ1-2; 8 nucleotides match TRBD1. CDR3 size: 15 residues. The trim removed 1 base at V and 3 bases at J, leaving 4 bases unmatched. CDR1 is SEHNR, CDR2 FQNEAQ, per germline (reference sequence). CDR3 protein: CASSLGTGRDYGYTF. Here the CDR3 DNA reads TGTGCCAGCAGCTTAGGGACAGGGAGGGACTATGGCTACACCTTC.

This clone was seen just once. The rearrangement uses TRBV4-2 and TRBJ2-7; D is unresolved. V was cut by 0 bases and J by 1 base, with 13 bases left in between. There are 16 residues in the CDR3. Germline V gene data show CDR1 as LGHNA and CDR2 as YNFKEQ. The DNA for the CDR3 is TGTGCCAGCAGCCAAGATCTTAATCGCGGTTCCTACGAGCAGTACTTC. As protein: CASSQDLNRGSYEQYF.

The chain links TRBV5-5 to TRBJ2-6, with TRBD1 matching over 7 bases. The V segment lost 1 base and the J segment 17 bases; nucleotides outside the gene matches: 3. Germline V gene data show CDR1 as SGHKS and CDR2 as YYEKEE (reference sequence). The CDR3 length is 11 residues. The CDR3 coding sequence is TGTGCCAGCAGCTTGAACAGGGGAATGACTTTC. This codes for CASSLNRGMTF.

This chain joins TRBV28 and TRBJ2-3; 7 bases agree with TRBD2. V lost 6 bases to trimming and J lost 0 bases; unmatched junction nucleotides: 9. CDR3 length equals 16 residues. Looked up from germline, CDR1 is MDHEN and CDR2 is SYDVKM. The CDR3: CASSQGLGPSTDTQYF. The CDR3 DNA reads TGTGCCAGCAGCCAAGGACTAGGCCCTAGCACAGATACGCAGTATTTT.

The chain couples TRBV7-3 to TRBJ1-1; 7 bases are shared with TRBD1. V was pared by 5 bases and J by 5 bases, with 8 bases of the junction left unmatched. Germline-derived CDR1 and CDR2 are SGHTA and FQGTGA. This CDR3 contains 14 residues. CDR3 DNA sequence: TGTGCCAGCAGCCGAGGATTACAGGGGACTGAAGCTTTCTTT. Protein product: CASSRGLQGTEAFF.

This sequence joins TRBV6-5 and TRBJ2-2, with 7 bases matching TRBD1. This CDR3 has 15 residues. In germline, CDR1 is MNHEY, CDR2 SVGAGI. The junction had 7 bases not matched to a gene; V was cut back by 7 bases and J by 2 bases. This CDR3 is CASTPGQRNTGELFF. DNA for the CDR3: TGTGCCAGCACCCCGGGACAGAGAAACACCGGGGAGCTGTTTTTT.

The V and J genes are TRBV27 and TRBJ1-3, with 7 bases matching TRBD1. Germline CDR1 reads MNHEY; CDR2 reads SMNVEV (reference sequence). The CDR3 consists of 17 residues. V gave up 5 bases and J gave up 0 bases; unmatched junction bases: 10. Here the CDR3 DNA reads TGTGCCAGCAGTAGGGGACAGTGGGGTACCTCTGGAAACACCATATATTTT. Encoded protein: CASSRGQWGTSGNTIYF.

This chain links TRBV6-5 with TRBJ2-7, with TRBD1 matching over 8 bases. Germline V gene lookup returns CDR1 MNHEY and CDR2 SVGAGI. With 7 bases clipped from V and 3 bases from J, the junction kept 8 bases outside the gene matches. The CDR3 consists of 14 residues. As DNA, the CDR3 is TGTGCCAGCACAACCCAGGGGGCGGACTACGAGCAGTACTTC. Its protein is CASTTQGADYEQYF.

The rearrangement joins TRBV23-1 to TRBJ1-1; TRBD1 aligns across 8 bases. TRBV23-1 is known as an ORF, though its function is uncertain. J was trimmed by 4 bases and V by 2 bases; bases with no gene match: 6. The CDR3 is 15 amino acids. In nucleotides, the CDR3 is TGCGCCAGCAGTCAACCGACAGGGGTAGGCACTGAAGCTTTCTTT. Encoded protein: CASSQPTGVGTEAFF.

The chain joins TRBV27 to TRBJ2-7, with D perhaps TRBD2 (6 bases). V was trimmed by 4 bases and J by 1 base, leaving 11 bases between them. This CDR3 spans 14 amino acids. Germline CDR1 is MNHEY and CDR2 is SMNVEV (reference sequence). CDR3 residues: CASSYSSESYEQYF. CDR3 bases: TGTGCCAGCAGTTATTCTAGCGAGTCCTACGAGCAGTACTTC.